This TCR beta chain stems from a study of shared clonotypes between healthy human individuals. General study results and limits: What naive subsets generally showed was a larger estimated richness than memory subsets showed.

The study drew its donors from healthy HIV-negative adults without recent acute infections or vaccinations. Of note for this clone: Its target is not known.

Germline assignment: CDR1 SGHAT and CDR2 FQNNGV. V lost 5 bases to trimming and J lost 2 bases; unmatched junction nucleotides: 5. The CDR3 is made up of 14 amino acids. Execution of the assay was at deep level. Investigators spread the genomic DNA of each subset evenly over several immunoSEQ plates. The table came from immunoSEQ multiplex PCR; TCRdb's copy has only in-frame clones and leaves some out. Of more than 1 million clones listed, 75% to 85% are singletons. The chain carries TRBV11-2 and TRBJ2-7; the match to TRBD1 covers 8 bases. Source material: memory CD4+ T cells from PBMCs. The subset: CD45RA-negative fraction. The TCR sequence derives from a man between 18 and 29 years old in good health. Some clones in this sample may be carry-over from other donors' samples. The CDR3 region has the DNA TGTGCCAGCAGCACCCCGACAGGGGCCTACGAGCAGTACTTC. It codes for CASSTPTGAYEQYF.